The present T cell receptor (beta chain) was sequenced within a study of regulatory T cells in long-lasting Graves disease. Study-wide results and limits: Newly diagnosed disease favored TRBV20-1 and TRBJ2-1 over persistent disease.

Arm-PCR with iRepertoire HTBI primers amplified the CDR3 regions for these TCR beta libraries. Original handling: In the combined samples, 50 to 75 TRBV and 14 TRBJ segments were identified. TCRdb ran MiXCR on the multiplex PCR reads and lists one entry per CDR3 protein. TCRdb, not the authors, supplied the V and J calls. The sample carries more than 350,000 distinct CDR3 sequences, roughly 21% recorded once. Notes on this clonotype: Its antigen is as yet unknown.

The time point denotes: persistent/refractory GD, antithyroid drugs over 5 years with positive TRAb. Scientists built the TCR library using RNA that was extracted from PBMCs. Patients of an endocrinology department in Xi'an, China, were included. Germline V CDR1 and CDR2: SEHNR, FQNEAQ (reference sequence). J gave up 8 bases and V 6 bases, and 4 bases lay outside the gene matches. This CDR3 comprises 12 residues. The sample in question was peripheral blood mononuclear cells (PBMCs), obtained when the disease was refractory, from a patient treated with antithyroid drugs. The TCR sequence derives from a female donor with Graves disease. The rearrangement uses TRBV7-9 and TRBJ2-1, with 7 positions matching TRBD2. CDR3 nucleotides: TGTGCCAGCAGACGCGGGGGTGATGAGCAGTTCTTC. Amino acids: CASRRGGDEQFF.